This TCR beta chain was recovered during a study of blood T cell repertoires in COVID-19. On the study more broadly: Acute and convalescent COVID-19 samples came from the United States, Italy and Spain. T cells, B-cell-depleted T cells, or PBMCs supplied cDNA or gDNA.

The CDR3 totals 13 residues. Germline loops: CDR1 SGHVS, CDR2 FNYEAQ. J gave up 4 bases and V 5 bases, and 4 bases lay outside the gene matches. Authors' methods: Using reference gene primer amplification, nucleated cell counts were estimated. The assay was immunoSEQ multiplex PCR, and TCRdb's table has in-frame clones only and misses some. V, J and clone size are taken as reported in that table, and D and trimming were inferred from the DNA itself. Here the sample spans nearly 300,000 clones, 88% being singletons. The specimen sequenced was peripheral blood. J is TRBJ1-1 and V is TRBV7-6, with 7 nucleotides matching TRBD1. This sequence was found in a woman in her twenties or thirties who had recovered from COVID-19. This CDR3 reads CASSLTGATEAFF. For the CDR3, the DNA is TGTGCCAGCAGCCTTACAGGGGCCACTGAAGCTTTCTTT.